The source of this T cell receptor beta chain is a study of cytomegalovirus exposure and HLA in healthy donors. The CDR3 covers 16 residues. Trimming cost V 0 bases and J 3 bases; bases outside gene matches: 5. CDR1 and CDR2 from the germline V gene are LGHNA and YNFKEQ. Regarding this clone: Its antigen is unidentified.

Study observations and caveats: Reports indicated that the classifier achieved high specificity and sensitivity in diagnosing cytomegalovirus status. Analysis was performed later, and it showed HLA-associated TCR beta chains to be more clonally expanded than equally common others. Whilst most TCR sequences proved rare, a subset of public TCRs occurred across many donors.

PCR employed 60 Vbeta and 13 Jbeta primers. Only in-frame clones appear in the TCRdb table, and some are missing; sequencing was by immunoSEQ multiplex PCR. The repertoire consists of about 200,000 clones, with approximately 79% occurring once and the leading ten covering about 1.7%. This rearrangement joins TRBV4-2 to TRBJ2-7, with TRBD2 matching 10 bases. The sample taken for sequencing was PBMCs. The clonotype was recovered from a man in his fifties in good health and CMV-seronegative. The CDR3: CASSQDVLAGVYEQYF. In nucleotides, the CDR3 is TGTGCCAGCAGCCAAGATGTCCTAGCGGGAGTCTACGAGCAGTACTTC.